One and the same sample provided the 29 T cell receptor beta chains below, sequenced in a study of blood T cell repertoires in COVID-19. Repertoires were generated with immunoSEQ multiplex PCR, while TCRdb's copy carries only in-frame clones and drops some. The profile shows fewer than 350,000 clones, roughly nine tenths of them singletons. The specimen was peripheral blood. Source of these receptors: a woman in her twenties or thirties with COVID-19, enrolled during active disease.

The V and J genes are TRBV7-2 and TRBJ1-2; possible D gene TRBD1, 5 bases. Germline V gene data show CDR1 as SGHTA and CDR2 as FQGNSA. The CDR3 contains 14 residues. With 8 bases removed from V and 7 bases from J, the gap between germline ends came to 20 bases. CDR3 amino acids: CASGSGPLAVGYTF. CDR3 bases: TGTGCCAGCGGATCGGGGCCTTTAGCGGTTGGCTACACCTTC.

The CDR3 region has the DNA TGTGCCAGCAGCGTAGGGCAGGGGGCGCGAGAGACCCAGTACTTC. Protein: CASSVGQGARETQYF. V gene TRBV9 combines with J gene TRBJ2-5; TRBD1 agrees at 8 bases. From germline, CDR1 is SGDLS and CDR2 YYNGEE. Unmatched junction bases numbered 5, after V lost 0 bases and J lost 4 bases. CDR3 length: 15 amino acids.

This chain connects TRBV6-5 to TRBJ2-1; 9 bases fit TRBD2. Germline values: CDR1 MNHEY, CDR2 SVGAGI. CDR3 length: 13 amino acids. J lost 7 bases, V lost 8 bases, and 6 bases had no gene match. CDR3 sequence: CASLKTSGNEQFF. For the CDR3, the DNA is TGTGCCAGCCTGAAGACTAGCGGTAATGAGCAGTTCTTC.

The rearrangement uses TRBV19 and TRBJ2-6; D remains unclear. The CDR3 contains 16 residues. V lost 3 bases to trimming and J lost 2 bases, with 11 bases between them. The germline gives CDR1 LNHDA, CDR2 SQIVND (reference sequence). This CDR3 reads CASSIWAEAGANVLTF. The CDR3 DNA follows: TGTGCCAGTAGTATTTGGGCTGAAGCTGGGGCCAACGTCCTGACTTTC.

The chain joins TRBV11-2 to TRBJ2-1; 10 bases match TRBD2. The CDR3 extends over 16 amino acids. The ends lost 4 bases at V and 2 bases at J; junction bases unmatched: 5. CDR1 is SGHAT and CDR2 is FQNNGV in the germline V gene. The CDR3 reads CASSSIAGGTYNEQFF. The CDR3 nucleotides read TGTGCCAGCAGCTCCATAGCGGGGGGAACCTACAATGAGCAGTTCTTC.

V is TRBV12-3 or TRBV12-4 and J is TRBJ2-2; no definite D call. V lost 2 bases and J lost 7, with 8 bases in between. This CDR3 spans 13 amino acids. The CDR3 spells CASSLRHSGELFF. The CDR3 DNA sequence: TGTGCCAGCAGTTTACGGCACAGCGGGGAGCTGTTTTTT.

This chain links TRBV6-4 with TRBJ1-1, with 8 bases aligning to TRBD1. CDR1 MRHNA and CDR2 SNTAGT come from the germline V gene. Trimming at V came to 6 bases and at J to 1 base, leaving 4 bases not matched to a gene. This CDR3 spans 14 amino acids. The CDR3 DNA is TGTGCCAGCAGCCCCGGGACAGGGAACACTGAAGCTTTCTTT. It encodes CASSPGTGNTEAFF.

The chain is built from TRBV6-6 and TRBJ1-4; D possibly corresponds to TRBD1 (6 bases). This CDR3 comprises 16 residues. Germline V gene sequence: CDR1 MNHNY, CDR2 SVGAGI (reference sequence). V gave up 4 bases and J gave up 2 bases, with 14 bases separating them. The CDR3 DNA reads TGTGCCAGCAGTTCACAGGGATGGGGCACTAATGAAAAACTGTTTTTT. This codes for CASSSQGWGTNEKLFF.

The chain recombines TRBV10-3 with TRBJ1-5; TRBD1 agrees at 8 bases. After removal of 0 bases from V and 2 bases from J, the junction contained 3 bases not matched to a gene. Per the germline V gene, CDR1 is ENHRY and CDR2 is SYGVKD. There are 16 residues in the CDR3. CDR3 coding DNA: TGTGCCATCAGTGAGTCAAAGACAGGGGGCAATCAGCCCCAGCATTTT. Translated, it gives CAISESKTGGNQPQHF.

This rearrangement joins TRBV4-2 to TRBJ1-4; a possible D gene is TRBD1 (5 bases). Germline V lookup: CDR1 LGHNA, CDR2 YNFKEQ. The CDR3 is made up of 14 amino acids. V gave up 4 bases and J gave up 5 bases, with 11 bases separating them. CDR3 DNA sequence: TGTGCCAGCAGCCCGACAGAGAAGAATGAAAAACTGTTTTTT. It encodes CASSPTEKNEKLFF.

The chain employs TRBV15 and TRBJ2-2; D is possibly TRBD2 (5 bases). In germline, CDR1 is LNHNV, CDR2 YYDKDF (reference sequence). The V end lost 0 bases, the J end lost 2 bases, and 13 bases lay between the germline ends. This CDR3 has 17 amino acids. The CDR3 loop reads CATSRDGARGNTGELFF. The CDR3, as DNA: TGTGCCACCAGCAGAGATGGTGCCCGGGGAAACACCGGGGAGCTGTTTTTT.

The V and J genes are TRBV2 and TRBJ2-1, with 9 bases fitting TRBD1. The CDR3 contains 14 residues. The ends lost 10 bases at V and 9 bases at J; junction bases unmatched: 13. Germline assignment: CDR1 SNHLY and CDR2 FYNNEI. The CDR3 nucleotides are TGTGCCACCCGGAGGACAGGGGAAGGAGGTGAGCAGTTCTTC. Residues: CATRRTGEGGEQFF.

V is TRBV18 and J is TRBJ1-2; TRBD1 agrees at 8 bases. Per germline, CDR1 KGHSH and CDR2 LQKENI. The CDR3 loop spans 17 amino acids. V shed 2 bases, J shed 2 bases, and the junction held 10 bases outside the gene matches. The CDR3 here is CASSPNTGGIENYGYTF. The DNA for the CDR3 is TGTGCCAGCTCACCAAATACAGGGGGAATAGAAAACTATGGCTACACCTTC.

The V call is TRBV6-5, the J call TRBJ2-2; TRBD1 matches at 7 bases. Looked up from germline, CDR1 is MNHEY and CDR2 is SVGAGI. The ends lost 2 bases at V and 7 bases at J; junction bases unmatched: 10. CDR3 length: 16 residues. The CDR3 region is CASSYIGGQSGGELFF. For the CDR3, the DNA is TGTGCCAGCAGTTACATAGGGGGCCAGTCGGGCGGGGAGCTGTTTTTT.

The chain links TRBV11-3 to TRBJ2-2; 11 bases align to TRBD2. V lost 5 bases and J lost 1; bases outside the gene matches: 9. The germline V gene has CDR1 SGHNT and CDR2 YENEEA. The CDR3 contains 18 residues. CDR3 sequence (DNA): TGTGCCAGCAGCCCGGGGGGACTAGCGGACGGGAACACCGGGGAGCTGTTTTTT. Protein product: CASSPGGLADGNTGELFF.

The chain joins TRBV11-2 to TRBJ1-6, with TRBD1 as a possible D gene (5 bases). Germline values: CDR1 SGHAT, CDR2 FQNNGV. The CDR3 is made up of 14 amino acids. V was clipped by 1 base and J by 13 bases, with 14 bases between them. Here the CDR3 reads CASSLGEGGGPLHF. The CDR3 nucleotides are TGTGCCAGCAGCTTAGGGGAAGGTGGGGGGCCCCTCCACTTT.

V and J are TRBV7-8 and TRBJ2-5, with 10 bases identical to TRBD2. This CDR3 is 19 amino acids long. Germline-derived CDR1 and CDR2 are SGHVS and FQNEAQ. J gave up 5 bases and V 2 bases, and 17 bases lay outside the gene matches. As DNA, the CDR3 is TGTGCCAGCAGCTTAAGACCCGGGCTAGCGGGGGAAAGGTGGGAGACCCAGTACTTC. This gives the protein CASSLRPGLAGERWETQYF.

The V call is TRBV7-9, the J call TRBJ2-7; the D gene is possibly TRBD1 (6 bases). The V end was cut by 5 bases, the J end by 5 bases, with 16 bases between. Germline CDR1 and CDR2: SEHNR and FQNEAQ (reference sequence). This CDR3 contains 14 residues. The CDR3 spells CASSVQDSPHEQYF. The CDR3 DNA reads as TGTGCCAGCAGCGTACAGGACAGTCCCCACGAGCAGTACTTC.

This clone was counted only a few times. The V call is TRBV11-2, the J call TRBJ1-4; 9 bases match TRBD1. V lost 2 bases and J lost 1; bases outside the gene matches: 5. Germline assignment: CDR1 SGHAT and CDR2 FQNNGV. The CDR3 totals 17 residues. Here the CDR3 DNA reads TGTGCCAGCAGCTTAAACAGGGGGCACCTAACTAATGAAAAACTGTTTTTT. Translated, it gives CASSLNRGHLTNEKLFF.

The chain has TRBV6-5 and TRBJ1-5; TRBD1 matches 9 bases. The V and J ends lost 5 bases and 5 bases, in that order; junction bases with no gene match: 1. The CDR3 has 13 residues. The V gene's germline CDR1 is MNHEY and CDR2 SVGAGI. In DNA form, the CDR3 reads TGTGCCAGCAGTCGGGACAGGGATCAGCCCCAGCATTTT. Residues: CASSRDRDQPQHF.

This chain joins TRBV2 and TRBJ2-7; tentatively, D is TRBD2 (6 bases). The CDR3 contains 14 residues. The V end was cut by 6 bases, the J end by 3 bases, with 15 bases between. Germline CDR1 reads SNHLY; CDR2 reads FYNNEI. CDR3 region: CASRAGTFVYEQYF. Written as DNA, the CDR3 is TGTGCCAGCAGGGCTGGGACTTTCGTCTACGAGCAGTACTTC.

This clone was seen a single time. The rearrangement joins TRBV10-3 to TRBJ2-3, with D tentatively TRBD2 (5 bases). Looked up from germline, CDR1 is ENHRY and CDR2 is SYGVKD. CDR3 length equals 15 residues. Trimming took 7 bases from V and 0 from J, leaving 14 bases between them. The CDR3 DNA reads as TGTGCCATCAATGCGGGCTCCCGTAGCACAGATACGCAGTATTTT. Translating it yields CAINAGSRSTDTQYF.

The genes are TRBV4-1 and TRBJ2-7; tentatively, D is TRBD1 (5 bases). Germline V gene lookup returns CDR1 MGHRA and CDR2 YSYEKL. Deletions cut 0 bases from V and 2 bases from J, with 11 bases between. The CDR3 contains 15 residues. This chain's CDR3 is CASSQDQGPAYEQYF. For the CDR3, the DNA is TGCGCCAGCAGCCAAGATCAGGGCCCAGCCTACGAGCAGTACTTC.

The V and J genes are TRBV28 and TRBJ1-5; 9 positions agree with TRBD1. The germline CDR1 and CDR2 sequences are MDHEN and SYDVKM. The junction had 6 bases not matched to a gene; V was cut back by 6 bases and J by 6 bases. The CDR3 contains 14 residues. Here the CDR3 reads CASRLTGGTQPQHF. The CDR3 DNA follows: TGTGCCAGCAGACTAACAGGGGGCACTCAGCCCCAGCATTTT.

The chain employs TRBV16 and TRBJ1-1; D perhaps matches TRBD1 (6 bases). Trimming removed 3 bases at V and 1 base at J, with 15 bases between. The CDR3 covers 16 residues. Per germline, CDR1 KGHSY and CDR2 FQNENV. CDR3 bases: TGTGCCAGCAGCCATCTCACAGGGCCTGGGAACACTGAAGCTTTCTTT. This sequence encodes CASSHLTGPGNTEAFF.

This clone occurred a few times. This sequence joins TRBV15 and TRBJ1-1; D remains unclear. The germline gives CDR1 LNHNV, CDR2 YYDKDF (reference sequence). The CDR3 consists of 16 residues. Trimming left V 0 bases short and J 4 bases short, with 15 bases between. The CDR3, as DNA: TGTGCCACCAGCAGAGAAGTCGAGTCGAGTACCACTGAAGCTTTCTTT. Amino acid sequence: CATSREVESSTTEAFF.

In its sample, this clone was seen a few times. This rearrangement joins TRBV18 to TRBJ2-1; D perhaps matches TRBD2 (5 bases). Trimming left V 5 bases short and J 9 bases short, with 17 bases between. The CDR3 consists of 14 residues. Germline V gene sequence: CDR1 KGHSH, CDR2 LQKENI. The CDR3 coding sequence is TGTGCCAGCTCATCCGGGATCAGCATCGGTGAGCAGTTCTTC. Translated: CASSSGISIGEQFF. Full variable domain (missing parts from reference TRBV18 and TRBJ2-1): NAGVMQNPRHLVRRRGQEARLRCSPMKGHSHVYWYRQLPEEGLKFMVYLQKENIIDESGMPKERFSAEFPKEGPSILRIQQVVRGDSAAYFCASSSGISIGEQFFGPGTRLTVL.

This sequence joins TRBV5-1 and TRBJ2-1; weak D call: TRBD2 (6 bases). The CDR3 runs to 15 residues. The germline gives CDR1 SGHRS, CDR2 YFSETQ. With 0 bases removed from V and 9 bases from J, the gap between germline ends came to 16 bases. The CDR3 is CASSLELASYGEQFF. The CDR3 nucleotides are TGCGCCAGCAGCTTGGAACTAGCTTCATACGGTGAGCAGTTCTTC.

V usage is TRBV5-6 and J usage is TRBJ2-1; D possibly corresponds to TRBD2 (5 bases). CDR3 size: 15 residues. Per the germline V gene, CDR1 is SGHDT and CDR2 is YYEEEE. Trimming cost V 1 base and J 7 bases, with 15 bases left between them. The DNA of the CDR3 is TGTGCCAGCAGCTTGACTCCCCGGACTGGGAATGAGCAGTTCTTC. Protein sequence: CASSLTPRTGNEQFF.